This entry features one TCR beta chain sequence. V gave up 0 bases and J gave up 3 bases; unmatched junction bases: 5. This CDR3 spans 15 amino acids. Germline V gene data show CDR1 as LGHNA and CDR2 as YNFKEQ. The record originates from a study of T cell changes during pregnancy in multiple sclerosis. Libraries were prepared by immunoSEQ multiplex PCR; TCRdb keeps only in-frame clonotypes and omits some of them. This table holds fewer than 110,000 clones, roughly 90% found once. The sequence came from a female donor in good health, enrolled as a control in a pregnancy study. V and J are TRBV4-2 and TRBJ2-7; TRBD2 agrees at 7 bases. Sample: peripheral blood, taken in the third trimester of pregnancy. The CDR3 nucleotides read TGTGCCAGCAGCCAAGATGGACTAGGGTACTACGAGCAGTACTTC. It yields the protein CASSQDGLGYYEQYF.